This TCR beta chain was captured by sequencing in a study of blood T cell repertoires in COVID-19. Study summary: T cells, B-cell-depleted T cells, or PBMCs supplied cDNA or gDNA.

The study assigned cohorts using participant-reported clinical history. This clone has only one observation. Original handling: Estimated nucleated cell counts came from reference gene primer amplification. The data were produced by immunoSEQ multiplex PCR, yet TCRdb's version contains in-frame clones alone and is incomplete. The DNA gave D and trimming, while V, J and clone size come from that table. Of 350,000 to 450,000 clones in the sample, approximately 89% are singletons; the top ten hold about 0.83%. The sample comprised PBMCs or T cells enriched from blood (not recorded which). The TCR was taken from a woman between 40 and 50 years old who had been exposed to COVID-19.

This CDR3 is CASSEAFLASGGRGDTQYF. The CDR3 region has the DNA TGTGCCAGCAGTGAAGCTTTTTTGGCTAGCGGGGGCCGGGGTGATACGCAGTATTTT. This rearrangement joins TRBV6-1 to TRBJ2-3; TRBD2 aligns across 10 bases. The CDR3 has 19 amino acids. V dropped 0 bases and J dropped 6; count of bases not matched to a gene: 15. CDR1 and CDR2 from the germline V gene are MNHNS and SASEGT.